This entry features one T cell receptor beta chain sequence. Its antigen is not known. This record belongs to a study of CD4+ T cells in melanoma. V was clipped by 8 bases and J by 0 bases; unmatched bases: 7. CDR1 is GTSNPN and CDR2 is SVGIG in the germline V gene (reference sequence). This CDR3 has 13 residues. Measured with immunoSEQ multiplex PCR; TCRdb has only the in-frame clones, and not every one. The sample shows more than 110,000 clones, about nine tenths of them seen only once. Study-wide points: Neoantigen-specific CD4+ T cells in melanoma reportedly had diverse differentiation states. CD8+ T cell, macrophage and B cell function reportedly correlated with neoantigen-specific CD4+ T cells.

The TCR was taken from a human donor with melanoma. This sequence joins TRBV30 and TRBJ2-7; 7 bases line up with TRBD2. The CDR3 protein is CALTSAPSYEQYF. For the CDR3, the DNA is TGTGCCCTAACTAGCGCCCCCTCCTACGAGCAGTACTTC.